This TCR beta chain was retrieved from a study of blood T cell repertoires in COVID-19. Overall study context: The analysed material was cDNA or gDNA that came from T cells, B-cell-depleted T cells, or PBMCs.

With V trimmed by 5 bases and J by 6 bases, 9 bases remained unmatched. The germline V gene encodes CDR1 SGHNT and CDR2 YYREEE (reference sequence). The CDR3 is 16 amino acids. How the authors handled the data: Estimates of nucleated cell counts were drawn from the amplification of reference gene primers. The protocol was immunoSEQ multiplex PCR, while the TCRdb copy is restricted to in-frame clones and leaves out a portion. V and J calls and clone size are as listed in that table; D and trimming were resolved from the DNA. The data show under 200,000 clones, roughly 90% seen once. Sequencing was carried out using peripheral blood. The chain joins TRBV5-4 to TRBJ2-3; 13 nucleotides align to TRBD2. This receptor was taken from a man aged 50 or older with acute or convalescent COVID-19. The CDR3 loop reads CASSPTSGGARDTQYF. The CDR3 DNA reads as TGTGCCAGCAGTCCAACTAGCGGGGGGGCCAGGGATACGCAGTATTTT. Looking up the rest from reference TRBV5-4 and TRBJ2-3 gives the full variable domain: ETGVTQSPTHLIKTRGQQVTLRCSSQSGHNTVSWYQQALGQGPQFIFQYYREEENGRGNFPPRFSGLQFPNYSSELNVNALELDDSALYLCASSPTSGGARDTQYFGPGTRLTVL.